This T cell receptor (beta chain) came from a study of blood T cell dynamics during melanoma immunotherapy. Indicated time point: pre-treatment baseline. V lost 4 bases to trimming and J lost 2 bases; unmatched junction nucleotides: 12. The CDR3 spans 16 residues. The germline V gene encodes CDR1 SGHDT and CDR2 YYEEEE. Assay used: immunoSEQ multiplex PCR; TCRdb lists only in-frame clones, some missing. The repertoire holds tens of thousands of clones, with 87% as singletons. J is TRBJ2-7 and V is TRBV5-6, with 7 bases identical to TRBD2. The starting material was blood, obtained from a patient treated with checkpoint blockade. This sequence was found in a human donor with melanoma. CDR3 residues: CASSPVRAGVPYEQYF. CDR3 DNA sequence: TGTGCCAGCAGCCCCGTCCGGGCGGGGGTCCCCTACGAGCAGTACTTC. Variable domain in full (rest from reference TRBV5-6 and TRBJ2-7): DAGVTQSPTHLIKTRGQQVTLRCSPKSGHDTVSWYQQALGQGPQFIFQYYEEEERQRGNFPDRFSGHQFPNYSSELNVNALLLGDSALYLCASSPVRAGVPYEQYFGPGTRLTVT.